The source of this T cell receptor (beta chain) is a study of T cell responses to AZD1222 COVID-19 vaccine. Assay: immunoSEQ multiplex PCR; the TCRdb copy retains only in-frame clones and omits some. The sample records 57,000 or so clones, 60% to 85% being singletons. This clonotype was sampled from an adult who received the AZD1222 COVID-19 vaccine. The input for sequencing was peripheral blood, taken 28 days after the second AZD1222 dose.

This CDR3 reads CASSLGPNNEKLFF. The CDR3 nucleotides are TGTGCCAGCAGCTTAGGGCCGAATAATGAAAAACTGTTTTTT. The chain uses TRBV11-2 and TRBJ1-4; D call uncertain. This CDR3 is built from 14 residues. V dropped 1 base and J dropped 4 bases, with 7 bases sitting between them. The germline V gene has CDR1 SGHAT and CDR2 FQNNGV.